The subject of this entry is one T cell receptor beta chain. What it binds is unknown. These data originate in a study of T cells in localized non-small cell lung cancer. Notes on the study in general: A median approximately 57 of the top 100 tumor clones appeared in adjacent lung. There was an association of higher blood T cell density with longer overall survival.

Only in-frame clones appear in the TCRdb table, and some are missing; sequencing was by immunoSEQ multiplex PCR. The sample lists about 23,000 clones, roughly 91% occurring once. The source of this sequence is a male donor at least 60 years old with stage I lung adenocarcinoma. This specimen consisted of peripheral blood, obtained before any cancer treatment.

CDR3 bases: TGCGCCAGCAGCCGGGGACAGGGAGAAGCCCCGAGGACAAAACTGTTTTTT. This encodes CASSRGQGEAPRTKLFF. This chain connects TRBV4-1 to TRBJ1-4, with 9 bases aligning to TRBD1. J lost 10 bases, V lost 4 bases, and 16 bases had no gene match. The CDR3 has 17 residues. Germline-derived CDR1 and CDR2 are MGHRA and YSYEKL.